Sequencing of this T cell receptor beta chain was carried out in a study of T-cell reconstitution after alpha-beta-depleted transplantation in children. This clonotype was seen a single time. Its antigen remains unidentified. Overall study results and limits: Two months or so post-transplant, alpha-beta T cells reportedly derived from several hundred expanded graft clones. A year had passed since transplant, and T-cell counts and diversity by then came mostly from newly produced T cells. Surviving recipient T cells and intrathymic progenitors accounted for some patients' high TCRbeta diversity at day 60.

Per germline, CDR1 GTSNPN and CDR2 SVGIG (reference sequence). The ends were cut back, 1 base at V and 7 bases at J, with 10 bases in the middle. The CDR3 is made up of 12 amino acids. Preparation of the TCRbeta library used unique molecular identifiers. Using its own MiXCR run on the PCR reads, TCRdb lists one record per CDR3 protein. Of approximately 230,000 distinct CDR3 sequences in the sample, 20% to 30% were seen once. Material: PBMCs, mostly from graft donor cells, obtained 360 days after TCRalphabeta/CD19-depleted stem cell transplant. The clonotype comes from a female patient aged 2-10 years who had a stem cell transplant for congenital amegakaryocytic thrombocytopenia, so the T cells may come from the graft donor. The chain links TRBV30 to TRBJ1-2, with D hard to call. The CDR3 DNA sequence: TGTGCCTGGAGTGAAGGGTTTGGTGGCTACACCTTC. Translation gives CAWSEGFGGYTF. Looking up the rest from reference TRBV30 and TRBJ1-2 gives the full variable domain: SQTIHQWPATLVQPVGSPLSLECTVEGTSNPNLYWYRQAAGRGLQLLFYSVGIGQISSEVPQNLSASRPQDRQFILSSKKLLLSDSGFYLCAWSEGFGGYTFGSGTRLTVV.